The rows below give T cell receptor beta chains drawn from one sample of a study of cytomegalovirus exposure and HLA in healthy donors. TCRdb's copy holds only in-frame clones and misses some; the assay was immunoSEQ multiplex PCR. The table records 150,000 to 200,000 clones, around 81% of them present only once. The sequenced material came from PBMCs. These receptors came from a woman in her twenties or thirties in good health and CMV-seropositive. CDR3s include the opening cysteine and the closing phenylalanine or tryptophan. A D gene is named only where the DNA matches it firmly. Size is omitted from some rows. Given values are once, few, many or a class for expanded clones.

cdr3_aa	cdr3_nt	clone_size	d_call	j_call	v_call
CASSSWLLQGSEAFF	TGTGCCAGCAGCTCCTGGCTTCTACAGGGAAGTGAAGCTTTCTTT	-	-	TRBJ1-1	TRBV7-9
CASSERGGPSTDTQYF	TGTGCCAGCAGTGAGCGAGGGGGCCCCAGCACAGATACGCAGTATTTT	-	TRBD1	TRBJ2-3	TRBV6-1
CASRALGGGNTEAFF	TGTGCCAGCAGGGCCCTAGGGGGTGGTAACACTGAAGCTTTCTTT	-	-	TRBJ1-1	TRBV5-6
CSVDGTSGSPDTQYF	TGCAGCGTTGACGGGACTAGCGGAAGCCCGGATACGCAGTATTTT	-	TRBD2	TRBJ2-3	TRBV29-1
CASSLGRTRGGGAGDTQYF	TGTGCCAGCAGTTTGGGGCGGACTAGAGGCGGGGGGGCTGGAGATACGCAGTATTTT	once	TRBD2	TRBJ2-3	TRBV27
CASSLAGRNYGYTF	TGTGCCAGCAGTCTCGCAGGAAGAAACTATGGCTACACCTTC	once	-	TRBJ1-2	TRBV6-6
CASSLAGTQGDEQFF	TGTGCCAGCAGCTTAGCCGGGACTCAAGGCGATGAGCAGTTCTTC	-	-	TRBJ2-1	TRBV7-2
CASSQSTGSVETQYF	TGCGCCAGCAGTCAATCTACAGGGTCGGTCGAGACCCAGTACTTC	-	-	TRBJ2-5	TRBV23-1
CASSLVLLAGVRTGELFF	TGTGCCAGCAGTTTAGTTTTACTAGCGGGAGTTCGGACCGGGGAGCTGTTTTTT	-	TRBD2	TRBJ2-2	TRBV27
CASSSPQGARGYTF	TGTGCCAGCAGCTCCCCTCAGGGGGCGCGGGGCTACACCTTC	-	TRBD1	TRBJ1-2	TRBV5-4
CASSLGLLNTEAFF	TGTGCCAGCAGCTTAGGACTACTAAACACTGAAGCTTTCTTT	-	-	TRBJ1-1	TRBV11-2
CASSKGQNYEQYF	TGTGCCAGCAGCAAGGGACAGAACTACGAGCAGTACTTC	-	TRBD1	TRBJ2-7	TRBV9
CASSLQLAGIYEQYF	TGTGCCAGCAGCCTACAACTAGCGGGAATCTACGAGCAGTACTTC	-	TRBD2	TRBJ2-7	TRBV7-9
CASSTSGGNYEQYF	TGCGCCAGCAGCACGAGCGGAGGGAACTACGAGCAGTACTTC	once	-	TRBJ2-7	TRBV5-1
CASSPGPGTGNTEAFF	TGTGCCAGCAGCCCCGGTCCCGGGACAGGGAACACTGAAGCTTTCTTT	-	TRBD1	TRBJ1-1	TRBV28
CASSVGGGLTEAFF	TGTGCCAGCAGCGTAGGAGGGGGCCTGACTGAAGCTTTCTTT	-	TRBD1	TRBJ1-1	TRBV9
CASSLPAEGGISDTQYF	TGTGCCAGCAGCCTCCCGGCGGAGGGAGGCATTTCAGATACGCAGTATTTT	few	-	TRBJ2-3	TRBV5-4
CASSEQGNPYNEQFF	TGTGCCAGCAGTGAACAGGGAAATCCCTACAATGAGCAGTTCTTC	-	-	TRBJ2-1	TRBV2
CASRGGTGKVF	TGTGCCAGCAGGGGGGGGACAGGGAAAGTCTTC	-	TRBD1	TRBJ2-1	TRBV27
CASSLYTLGPYGYTF	TGTGCCAGCAGCTTATATACCCTGGGGCCCTATGGCTACACCTTC	-	-	TRBJ1-2	TRBV7-6
CASSLLSEGIPYEQYF	TGTGCCAGCTCACTTCTGTCCGAGGGAATCCCCTACGAGCAGTACTTC	-	-	TRBJ2-7	TRBV18
CASHFLGQGGSYEQYF	TGTGCCAGCCATTTCCTCGGACAGGGAGGCTCCTACGAGCAGTACTTC	-	TRBD1	TRBJ2-7	TRBV28
CASSTRTGIQETQYF	TGCGCCAGCAGCACCAGGACTGGAATCCAAGAGACCCAGTACTTC	-	-	TRBJ2-5	TRBV5-1
CASSLEGGSYNEQFF	TGTGCCAGCAGCTTAGAGGGGGGATCCTACAATGAGCAGTTCTTC	-	-	TRBJ2-1	TRBV11-2
CASSENSGVGGETQYF	TGTGCCAGCAGTGAAAATTCCGGGGTGGGTGGAGAGACCCAGTACTTC	-	-	TRBJ2-5	TRBV6-1
CASSVAKRGTEAFF	TGTGCCAGCAGCGTAGCAAAACGGGGGACTGAAGCTTTCTTT	-	-	TRBJ1-1	TRBV9
CATSRPEDRGETQYF	TGTGCCACCAGCAGACCCGAAGACCGGGGGGAGACCCAGTACTTC	-	-	TRBJ2-5	TRBV15
CASTPGQGNHEQYF	TGTGCCAGTACCCCGGGACAGGGTAACCACGAGCAGTACTTC	few	TRBD1	TRBJ2-7	TRBV19
CASAGSGYGYTF	TGTGCCTCCGCGGGGAGCGGCTATGGCTACACCTTC	-	-	TRBJ1-2	TRBV28
CAISEGRFRVTRYGYTF	TGTGCCATCAGTGAAGGGAGGTTCAGGGTGACTCGCTATGGCTACACCTTC	few	-	TRBJ1-2	TRBV10-3
CASSLGQGWSTEAFF	TGTGCCAGCAGCTTAGGACAGGGGTGGAGCACTGAAGCTTTCTTT	-	TRBD1	TRBJ1-1	TRBV5-8
CASSFASGLSNQPQHF	TGTGCCAGCAGTTTCGCGTCAGGGCTTAGCAATCAGCCCCAGCATTTT	-	-	TRBJ1-5	TRBV6-5
CASSHTSGAQDEQYF	TGCGCCAGCAGCCACACATCAGGGGCGCAGGACGAGCAGTACTTC	-	-	TRBJ2-7	TRBV4-3
CASSFRVNQPQHF	TGTGCCAGCAGCTTCAGGGTCAATCAGCCCCAGCATTTT	few	-	TRBJ1-5	TRBV7-9
CSVERGGQRREQYF	TGCAGCGTTGAACGTGGAGGACAGCGTAGGGAGCAGTACTTC	-	-	TRBJ2-5	TRBV29-1
CASSLGRTQAGVAFF	TGTGCCAGCAGCTTAGGTCGGACCCAGGCGGGAGTAGCTTTCTTT	-	-	TRBJ1-1	TRBV7-2
CAWSQGLAGGSYNEQFF	TGTGCCTGGAGTCAAGGACTAGCGGGGGGCTCCTACAATGAGCAGTTCTTC	-	TRBD2	TRBJ2-1	TRBV30
CASSERQGYEQYF	TGTGCCAGCAGTGAACGGCAGGGTTATGAGCAGTACTTC	-	-	TRBJ2-7	TRBV6-1
CASSYSRRGTEAFF	TGTGCCAGCAGTTACTCGCGCAGGGGGACTGAAGCTTTCTTT	-	TRBD1	TRBJ1-1	TRBV6-5
CSARTVHEQYF	TGCAGTGCCCGGACAGTCCACGAGCAGTACTTC	once	-	TRBJ2-7	TRBV20-1
CASSLDPSGSYEQYF	TGTGCCAGCAGCTTGGACCCAAGCGGGAGCTACGAGCAGTACTTC	-	TRBD2	TRBJ2-7	TRBV5-4
CAWSREGNGYTF	TGTGCCTGGAGTCGGGAGGGTAATGGCTACACCTTC	-	-	TRBJ1-2	TRBV30
CASSQTITAYEQYF	TGTGCCAGCAGTCAAACCATAACAGCTTACGAGCAGTACTTC	-	-	TRBJ2-7	TRBV27
CASSLPSQGQETQYF	TGTGCCAGCAGCTTGCCTTCCCAGGGACAGGAGACCCAGTACTTC	-	TRBD1	TRBJ2-5	TRBV5-4
CASSLGVAGEETQYF	TGTGCCAGCAGCCTCGGGGTAGCGGGAGAAGAGACCCAGTACTTC	-	TRBD2	TRBJ2-5	TRBV7-9
CASSSTRAGANVLTF	TGTGCCAGCAGCTCCACCAGGGCTGGGGCCAACGTCCTGACTTTC	-	-	TRBJ2-6	TRBV7-2
CASSAGQGQGRYGYTF	TGCGCCAGCAGCGCCGGACAGGGACAAGGGAGGTATGGCTACACCTTC	-	TRBD1	TRBJ1-2	TRBV5-1
CASSLGGGQETQYF	TGTGCCAGCAGCTTGGGGGGGGGCCAAGAGACCCAGTACTTC	once	TRBD2	TRBJ2-5	TRBV7-2
CASSLLDRRAGGYEQYF	TGTGCCAGCAGCTTACTTGATCGCAGGGCAGGGGGTTACGAGCAGTACTTC	few	TRBD1	TRBJ2-7	TRBV7-2
CASSPLSDNSPLHF	TGTGCCAGCAGCCCCCTCTCGGATAATTCACCCCTCCACTTT	-	-	TRBJ1-6	TRBV7-2
CAWSSTGYEQYF	TGTGCCTGGAGTTCAACCGGCTACGAGCAGTACTTC	-	-	TRBJ2-7	TRBV30
CASSRQGENEQYF	TGTGCCAGCTCGAGACAGGGGGAAAACGAGCAGTACTTC	-	TRBD1	TRBJ2-7	TRBV5-6
CASSYSFSSSGNTIYF	TGTGCCAGCAGTTACTCGTTTTCGAGCTCTGGAAACACCATATATTTT	-	-	TRBJ1-3	TRBV6-5
CASRKRTGGATGELFF	TGTGCCAGCAGGAAACGGACAGGGGGCGCCACCGGGGAGCTGTTTTTT	-	TRBD1	TRBJ2-2	TRBV28
CSSRTATDTQYF	TGCAGCTCAAGGACAGCCACAGATACGCAGTATTTT	-	-	TRBJ2-3	TRBV29-1
CASSQSPGTSGSSYEQYF	TGCGCCAGCAGCCAAAGCCCCGGGACTAGCGGGAGTAGCTACGAGCAGTACTTC	-	TRBD2	TRBJ2-7	TRBV4-3
CASNRDSGNTIYF	TGTGCCAGCAACAGGGATTCTGGAAACACCATATATTTT	-	-	TRBJ1-3	TRBV28
CASSVALDRDQPQHF	TGTGCCAGCAGCGTAGCTCTGGACAGAGATCAGCCCCAGCATTTT	-	-	TRBJ1-5	TRBV9
CATGTSGNTGELFF	TGTGCCACCGGGACTAGCGGGAACACCGGGGAGCTGTTTTTT	-	TRBD2	TRBJ2-2	TRBV10-3
CASSLGKSTGELFF	TGTGCCAGCAGCTTGGGCAAGTCGACCGGGGAGCTGTTTTTT	-	-	TRBJ2-2	TRBV7-9